This T cell receptor (beta chain) was identified during a study of blood T cells in healthy people across ages. Study observations and caveats: Any changes in expanded clonotypes were possibly confounded, as donor CMV status remained unknown. Higher diversity and more naive CD4+ cells were features of long-lived donors, compared to aged donors.

Russia was home to the donors, healthy Caucasian individuals aged about 6 to 90. This clonotype was picked up a small number of times. The antigen is not known. PCR was performed a second time for roughly 7 to 12 cycles using a sample-barcoded 5' primer and a J-beta primer mix. With 12 random nucleotides, a template-switch adaptor tagged each individual cDNA molecule. TCRdb re-analysed the 5' RACE reads in MiXCR, keeping a single row per CDR3 protein. The sample includes over a million distinct CDR3 sequences, under 45% of them seen just once. CDR3 size: 14 residues. Trimming removed 3 bases at V and 3 bases at J, with 12 bases between. Germline assignment: CDR1 MNHEY and CDR2 SMNVEV (reference sequence).

The origin of this receptor is a woman aged 55-70 years in good health. The chain employs TRBV27 and TRBJ2-7, with D perhaps TRBD1 (5 bases). The sequencing sample was made of blood. Written as DNA, the CDR3 is TGTGCCAGCAGTTTTTCCCCAGGGATCTACGAGCAGTACTTC. This codes for CASSFSPGIYEQYF.